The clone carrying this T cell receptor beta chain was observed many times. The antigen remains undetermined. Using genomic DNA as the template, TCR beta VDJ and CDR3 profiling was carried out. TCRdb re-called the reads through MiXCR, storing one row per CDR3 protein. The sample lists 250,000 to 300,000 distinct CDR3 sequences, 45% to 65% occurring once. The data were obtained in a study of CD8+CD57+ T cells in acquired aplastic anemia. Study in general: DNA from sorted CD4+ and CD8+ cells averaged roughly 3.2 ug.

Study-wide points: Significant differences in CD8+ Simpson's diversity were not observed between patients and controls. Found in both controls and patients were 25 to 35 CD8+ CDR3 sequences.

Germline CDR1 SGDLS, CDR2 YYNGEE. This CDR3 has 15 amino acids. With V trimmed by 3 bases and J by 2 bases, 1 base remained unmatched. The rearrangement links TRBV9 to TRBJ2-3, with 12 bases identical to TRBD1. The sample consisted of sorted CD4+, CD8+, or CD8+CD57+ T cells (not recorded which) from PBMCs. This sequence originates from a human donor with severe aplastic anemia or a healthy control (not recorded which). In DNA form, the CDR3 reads TGTGCCAGCAGCGGGGGACAGGGGGCCACAGATACGCAGTATTTT. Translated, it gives CASSGGQGATDTQYF.